One and the same sample provided the 14 T cell receptor beta chains below, sequenced in a study of blood T cell repertoires in COVID-19. Using immunoSEQ multiplex PCR, the repertoire was profiled, and TCRdb retains in-frame clones only, with some absent. The sample gives about 94,000 clones, 80% to 85% of which show up once; approximately 6.8% is in the top ten. The sequencing input was peripheral blood. These TCRs come from a man in his fifties or sixties with acute or convalescent COVID-19.

V and J are TRBV3-1 (or the pseudogene TRBV3-2) and TRBJ1-5, with 9 bases aligning to TRBD1. The V segment lost 2 bases and the J segment 6 bases; nucleotides outside the gene matches: 2. The CDR3 loop spans 14 amino acids. Per the germline V gene, CDR1 is LGHDT and CDR2 is YNNKEL (reference sequence). CDR3 sequence (DNA): TGTGCCAGCAGCCAAACAGGGGGCTCTCAGCCCCAGCATTTT. Its translation is CASSQTGGSQPQHF.

V gene TRBV6-6 combines with J gene TRBJ2-7; D possibly corresponds to TRBD2 (5 bases). Trimming shortened V by 5 bases and J by 2 bases, and 7 bases separated the two germline ends. Germline V gene lookup returns CDR1 MNHNY and CDR2 SVGAGI (reference sequence). The CDR3 is 12 amino acids. This CDR3 is CASSNGAYEQYF. The CDR3, as DNA: TGTGCCAGCAGTAACGGGGCCTACGAGCAGTACTTC.

The chain has TRBV2 and TRBJ1-5, with 11 nucleotides matching TRBD1. The trim removed 5 bases at V and 6 bases at J, leaving 9 bases unmatched. There are 16 residues in the CDR3. The germline V gene has CDR1 SNHLY and CDR2 FYNNEI. The CDR3 nucleotides are TGTGCCAGCAGTCAAGAACGGACAGGGGGCGCTCAGCCCCAGCATTTT. As protein: CASSQERTGGAQPQHF.

The chain joins TRBV5-1 to TRBJ1-1, with D perhaps matching TRBD1 (5 bases). This CDR3 has 16 residues. Germline V gene data show CDR1 as SGHRS and CDR2 as YFSETQ. Trimming took 4 bases from V and 2 from J, leaving 18 bases between them. CDR3 residues: CASSPLGGGSNTEAFF. The DNA for the CDR3 is TGCGCCAGCAGCCCCTTGGGTGGGGGGTCCAACACTGAAGCTTTCTTT. The whole variable domain, remainder taken from reference TRBV5-1 and TRBJ1-1, is KAGVTQTPRYLIKTRGQQVTLSCSPISGHRSVSWYQQTPGQGLQFLFEYFSETQRNKGNFPGRFSGRQFSNSRSEMNVSTLELGDSALYLCASSPLGGGSNTEAFFGQGTRLTVV.

The rearrangement joins TRBV18 to TRBJ1-1; 9 bases map to TRBD1. The CDR3 is made up of 14 amino acids. The junction had 7 bases not matched to a gene; V was cut back by 6 bases and J by 5 bases. Germline V gene lookup returns CDR1 KGHSH and CDR2 LQKENI. The CDR3 loop reads CASSRGQGDTEAFF. The CDR3 coding sequence is TGTGCCAGCTCGCGGGGACAGGGAGATACTGAAGCTTTCTTT.

J is TRBJ2-5 and V is TRBV7-3, with TRBD1 identical over 7 bases. Trimming removed 0 bases from V and 4 bases from J; junction bases left unmatched: 5. The CDR3 is 15 amino acids. The germline CDR1 and CDR2 sequences are SGHTA and FQGTGA. This CDR3 is CASSLTGRGTETQYF. Here the CDR3 DNA reads TGTGCCAGCAGCTTAACGGGCAGGGGGACAGAGACCCAGTACTTC.

V usage is TRBV18 and J usage is TRBJ2-7, with 8 bases aligning to TRBD1. V trimming: 4 bases; J trimming: 3 bases; junction bases outside the gene matches: 5. Germline CDR1 reads KGHSH; CDR2 reads LQKENI. CDR3 size: 14 residues. This chain's CDR3 is CASSLGQGRYEQYF. The DNA of the CDR3 is TGTGCCAGCTCACTAGGACAGGGACGCTACGAGCAGTACTTC.

The rearrangement uses TRBV3-1 (or the pseudogene TRBV3-2) and TRBJ2-7; tentatively, D is TRBD1 (5 bases). V lost 1 base and J 5 bases, leaving 15 bases between the germline ends. This CDR3 region has 15 residues. Per germline, CDR1 LGHDT and CDR2 YNNKEL (reference sequence). DNA for the CDR3: TGTGCCAGCAGCCAAGGGAATGGGTGGGGCAACGAGCAGTACTTC. This translates into CASSQGNGWGNEQYF.

This chain connects TRBV27 to TRBJ2-7; TRBD2 matches 10 bases. Germline-derived CDR1 and CDR2 are MNHEY and SMNVEV (reference sequence). The CDR3 length is 15 residues. J gave up 5 bases and V 6 bases, and 10 bases lay outside the gene matches. The CDR3 is CASSYSGGLPHEQYF. In nucleotides, the CDR3 is TGTGCCAGCAGCTATAGCGGGGGGCTCCCTCACGAGCAGTACTTC.

This clone was seen a few times. The rearrangement links TRBV11-3 to TRBJ2-1; 8 bases line up with TRBD1. Germline-derived CDR1 and CDR2 are SGHNT and YENEEA. This CDR3 contains 15 residues. V gave up 4 bases and J gave up 4 bases; unmatched junction bases: 6. The CDR3 DNA sequence: TGTGCCAGCAGCTCACCCGGACAGGGTTACAATGAGCAGTTCTTC. It yields the protein CASSSPGQGYNEQFF.

The CDR3 coding sequence is TGCGCCAGCAGCTTGGGACAAAATTTTAATGAAAAACTGTTTTTT. Residues: CASSLGQNFNEKLFF. V usage is TRBV5-1 and J usage is TRBJ1-4; D not resolved. CDR1 is SGHRS, CDR2 YFSETQ, per germline. The CDR3 has 15 residues. The V gene lost 0 bases and the J gene lost 4 bases, with 10 bases spanning the gap.

This sequence joins TRBV25-1 and TRBJ2-4, with a possible D match to TRBD2 (6 bases). CDR1 is MGHDK, CDR2 SYGVNS, per germline. The V end lost 3 bases, the J end lost 2 bases, and 8 bases lay between the germline ends. This CDR3 contains 14 residues. CDR3 sequence (DNA): TGTGCCAGCAGTGACGGGGGAACCAAAAACATTCAGTACTTC. It yields the protein CASSDGGTKNIQYF.

The chain recombines TRBV28 with TRBJ1-5, with a weak D call TRBD1 (6 bases). The germline V and J ends were trimmed by 6 bases and 7 bases, with 16 bases remaining between them. The CDR3 covers 14 residues. Germline-derived CDR1 and CDR2 are MDHEN and SYDVKM. This chain's CDR3 is CASSNTGTGQPQHF. CDR3 sequence (DNA): TGTGCCAGCAGCAACACAGGGACGGGACAGCCCCAGCATTTT. Together with reference TRBV28 and TRBJ1-5, the CDR3 gives the full variable domain: DVKVTQSSRYLVKRTGEKVFLECVQDMDHENMFWYRQDPGLGLRLIYFSYDVKMKEKGDIPEGYSVSREKKERFSLILESASTNQTSMYLCASSNTGTGQPQHFGDGTRLSIL.

This clone was counted only a few times. The CDR3 is CASSQVAGQGAYEQYF. DNA for the CDR3: TGCGCCAGCAGCCAAGTTGCGGGACAGGGGGCCTACGAGCAGTACTTC. The chain joins TRBV4-1 to TRBJ2-7; TRBD1 matches at 11 bases. V trimming: 1 base; J trimming: 2 bases; junction bases outside the gene matches: 4. The CDR3 spans 16 residues. Germline lookup yields CDR1 MGHRA and CDR2 YSYEKL.